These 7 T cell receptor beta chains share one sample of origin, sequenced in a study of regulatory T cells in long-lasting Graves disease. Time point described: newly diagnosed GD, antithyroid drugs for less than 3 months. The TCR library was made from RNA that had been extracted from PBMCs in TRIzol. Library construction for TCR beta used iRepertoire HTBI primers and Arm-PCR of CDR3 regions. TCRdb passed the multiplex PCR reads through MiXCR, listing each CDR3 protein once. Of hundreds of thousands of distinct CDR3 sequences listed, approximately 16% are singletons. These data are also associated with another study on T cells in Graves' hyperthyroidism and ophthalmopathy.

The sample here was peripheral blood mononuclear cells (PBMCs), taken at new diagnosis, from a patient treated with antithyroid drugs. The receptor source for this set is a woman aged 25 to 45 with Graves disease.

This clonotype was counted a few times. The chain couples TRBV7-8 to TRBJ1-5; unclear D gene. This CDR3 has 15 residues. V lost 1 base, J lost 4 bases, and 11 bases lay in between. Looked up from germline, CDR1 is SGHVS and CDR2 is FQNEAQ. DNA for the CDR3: TGTGCCAGCAGCTTAGGGCGGGCCCAAAATCAGCCCCAGCATTTT. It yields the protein CASSLGRAQNQPQHF.

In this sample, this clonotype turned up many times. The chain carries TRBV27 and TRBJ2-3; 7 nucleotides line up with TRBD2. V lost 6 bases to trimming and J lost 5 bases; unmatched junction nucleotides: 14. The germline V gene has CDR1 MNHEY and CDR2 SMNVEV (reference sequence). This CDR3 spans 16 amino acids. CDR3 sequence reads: CASSHGGGGPEDTQYF. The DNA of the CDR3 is TGTGCCAGCAGCCATGGGGGGGGAGGGCCAGAAGATACGCAGTATTTT.

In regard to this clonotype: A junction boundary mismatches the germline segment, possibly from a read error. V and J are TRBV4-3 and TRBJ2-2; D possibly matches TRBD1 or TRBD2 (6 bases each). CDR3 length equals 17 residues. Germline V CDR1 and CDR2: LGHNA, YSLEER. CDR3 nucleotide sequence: TGCGCCAGCAGCCAAGAGATCGCAGGGGCGAACACCGGGGGGCTGTTTTTT. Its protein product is CASSQEIAGANTGGLFF.

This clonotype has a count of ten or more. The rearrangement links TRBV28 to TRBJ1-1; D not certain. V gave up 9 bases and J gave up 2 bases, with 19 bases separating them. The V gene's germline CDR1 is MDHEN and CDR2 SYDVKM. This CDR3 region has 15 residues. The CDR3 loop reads CASGRPIPLNTEAFF. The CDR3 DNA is TGTGCCAGTGGTCGACCTATCCCGTTAAACACTGAAGCTTTCTTT.

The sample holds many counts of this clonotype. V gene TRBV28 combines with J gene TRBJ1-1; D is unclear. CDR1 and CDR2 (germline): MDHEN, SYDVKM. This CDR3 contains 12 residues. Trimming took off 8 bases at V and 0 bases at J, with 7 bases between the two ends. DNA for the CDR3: TGTGCCAGCTCCGAGATGAACACTGAAGCTTTCTTT. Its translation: CASSEMNTEAFF.

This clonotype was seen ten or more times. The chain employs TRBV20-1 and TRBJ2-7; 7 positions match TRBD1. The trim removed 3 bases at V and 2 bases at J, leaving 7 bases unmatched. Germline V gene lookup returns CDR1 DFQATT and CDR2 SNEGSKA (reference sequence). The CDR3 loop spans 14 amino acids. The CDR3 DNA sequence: TGCAGTGCTAGTAGACAGGGTTTCGCCTACGAGCAGTACTTC. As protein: CSASRQGFAYEQYF.

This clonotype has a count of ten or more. In DNA, the CDR3 is TGTGCCAGCAGTTCCCATTCTAATAGATATAGCAATCAGCCCCAGCATTTT. It yields the protein CASSSHSNRYSNQPQHF. The rearrangement links TRBV6-5 to TRBJ1-5; D gene unclear. This CDR3 region has 17 residues. Deletions cut 4 bases from V and 0 bases from J, with 16 bases between. Germline lookup yields CDR1 MNHEY and CDR2 SVGAGI.